This T cell receptor (beta chain) came from a study of shared clonotypes between healthy human individuals. J lost 0 bases, V lost 4 bases, and 5 bases had no gene match. This CDR3 has 16 amino acids. Germline V gene lookup returns CDR1 SGDLS and CDR2 YYNGEE. Study-wide results and limits: Collection of samples was limited to blood; tissue repertoires likely differ.

With regard to this clone: The target antigen is unknown.

Terminally differentiated effector memory CD45RA+ cells were excluded from the naive CD8 cells, which were CD45RO-negative and positively selected for CCR7. Clones were read by immunoSEQ multiplex PCR, and TCRdb kept only the in-frame ones, dropping some. The sample yields 560,000 or so clones, 95% to 96% seen once. The rearrangement links TRBV9 to TRBJ1-4; 8 bases map to TRBD1. The sequence was collected from a young woman in good health. Source material: naive CD8+ T cells sorted from blood. The CDR3 protein is CASSPRTGTTNEKLFF. The CDR3 DNA reads TGTGCCAGCAGCCCCAGGACAGGGACAACTAATGAAAAACTGTTTTTT.